The sequence of this T cell receptor beta chain was determined in a study of cytomegalovirus exposure and HLA in healthy donors. Donors likely had unrecorded immune exposures despite being nominally healthy when sampled. As regards this clone: Its antigen is currently unknown.

Overall study results and limits: Several of the most significant clusters appeared linked to common viral pathogens, based on a later analysis.

The PCR used 60 Vbeta and 13 Jbeta primers. Method: immunoSEQ multiplex PCR; TCRdb's copy keeps in-frame clones and lacks some. The sample records roughly 200,000 clones, roughly 89% being singletons. V shed 1 base and J 4 bases; nucleotides not matched to a gene: 4. The CDR3 has 15 residues. The germline V gene has CDR1 MNHNY and CDR2 SVGAGI (reference sequence). The chain combines TRBV6-6 with TRBJ2-3; 8 nucleotides align to TRBD2. The receptor was derived from a woman under 30 in good health and CMV-seronegative. The sample comprised PBMCs. CDR3 loop: CASSYYGGAADTQYF. In DNA, the CDR3 is TGTGCCAGCAGTTACTACGGGGGGGCCGCAGATACGCAGTATTTT.